The subject of this entry is one T cell receptor beta chain. In the original analysis: Cell counts per sample came from amplifying reference gene primers. Profiled with immunoSEQ multiplex PCR; TCRdb holds only in-frame clones, not every one. That table supplies the V and J calls and clone size; D and trimming were determined from the DNA. The data contain about 80,000 clones, approximately 86% of them singletons. CDR3 length: 13 residues. CDR1 MGHRA and CDR2 YSYEKL come from the germline V gene. V gave up 5 bases and J gave up 8 bases, with 15 bases separating them. This entry comes from a study of blood T cell repertoires in COVID-19. In the study overall: Samples representing acute and convalescent COVID-19 were sourced from the United States, Italy and Spain. The analysed material was cDNA or gDNA that came from T cells, B-cell-depleted T cells, or PBMCs.

This TCR was recovered from an elderly man with active or convalescent COVID-19. The sequencing input was peripheral blood. The chain combines TRBV4-1 with TRBJ1-2; TRBD1 might be the D (6 bases). As DNA, the CDR3 is TGCGCCAGCAGCGACCGAACAGGGTACGGCTACACCTTC. It translates to CASSDRTGYGYTF.